This record concerns one T cell receptor (beta chain) sequence. This specimen belongs to a study of blood T cell repertoires in COVID-19. The authors' processing: From reference gene primer amplification, estimates of nucleated cell counts were derived. The method was immunoSEQ multiplex PCR; TCRdb's version includes in-frame clones alone and lacks a portion of them. From that table come the V and J calls and clone size; the DNA was used to work out D and trimming. The table includes around 230,000 clones, approximately 83% detected once. CDR3 length equals 13 residues. V lost 7 bases and J 4 bases, leaving 16 bases between the germline ends. Looked up from germline, CDR1 is SQVTM and CDR2 is ANQGSEA.

The source material was peripheral blood. This receptor was obtained from a man aged 40-49 years with acute or convalescent COVID-19. The chain uses TRBV29-1 and TRBJ1-1, with D hard to call. CDR3 sequence: CSAQDPGGTEAFF. For the CDR3, the DNA is TGCAGCGCCCAGGACCCTGGAGGCACTGAAGCTTTCTTT.